A single sample is the source of the 14 T cell receptor beta chains below, sequenced in a study of identical twins. TCRdb analysed the 5' RACE reads with MiXCR anew, one entry per CDR3 protein. The repertoire holds 540,000 or so distinct CDR3 sequences, with 20% to 25% as singletons. These data were likewise used in another study, on yellow fever vaccine responses in identical twins.

Sequenced input: CD4+ T cells sorted from blood. The receptor set was obtained from a young woman in good health.

The V call is TRBV7-9, the J call TRBJ2-7, with 11 bases that match TRBD1. The length of the CDR3 is 16 residues. Germline V gene sequence: CDR1 SEHNR, CDR2 FQNEAQ (reference sequence). After removal of 5 bases from V and 1 base from J, the junction contained 7 bases not matched to a gene. CDR3 region: CASSPYGQGASYEQYF. As DNA, the CDR3 is TGTGCCAGCAGCCCTTACGGACAGGGGGCTTCCTACGAGCAGTACTTC.

This clonotype was observed a few times. This chain uses TRBV18 with TRBJ2-1; 7 bases map to TRBD2. CDR3 size: 17 residues. From germline, CDR1 is KGHSH and CDR2 LQKENI. The trim removed 5 bases at V and 0 bases at J, leaving 10 bases unmatched. The CDR3 bases are TGTGCCAGCTCAAAGACTAGCCCGGGGGGCTCCTACAATGAGCAGTTCTTC. Encoded protein: CASSKTSPGGSYNEQFF.

CDR3 region: CSASLSGGSNYEQYV. The CDR3 DNA is TGCAGTGCTAGTCTATCGGGGGGGTCTAACTACGAGCAGTACGTC. The gene calls are TRBV20-1 and TRBJ2-7, with 8 nucleotides matching TRBD2. The CDR3 runs 15 residues. V was pared by 3 bases and J by 3 bases, with 10 bases of the junction left unmatched. Germline V gene data show CDR1 as DFQATT and CDR2 as SNEGSKA (reference sequence).

The chain employs TRBV7-2 and TRBJ2-7, with TRBD2 matching over 7 bases. The CDR3 is made up of 13 amino acids. With V trimmed by 0 bases and J by 6 bases, 2 bases remained unmatched. The germline gives CDR1 SGHTA, CDR2 FQGNSA. CDR3 nucleotides: TGTGCCAGCAGCTTAGCGGGAGGGCCCGAGCAGTACTTC. Encoded protein: CASSLAGGPEQYF.

CDR3 in amino acids: CASRTATGNYGYTF. CDR3 DNA sequence: TGTGCCAGCAGAACGGCGACAGGGAACTATGGCTACACCTTC. This chain connects TRBV6-1 to TRBJ1-2; TRBD1 matches 7 bases. From germline, CDR1 is MNHNS and CDR2 SASEGT. The CDR3 sequence is 14 residues long. V trimming: 6 bases; J trimming: 2 bases; junction bases outside the gene matches: 6.

In this sample, this clonotype turned up many times. The rearrangement joins TRBV4-1 to TRBJ2-2; D call uncertain. V shed 5 bases and J shed 6 bases, with 13 bases lying between them. The CDR3 consists of 14 residues. CDR1 and CDR2 from the germline V gene are MGHRA and YSYEKL. Here the CDR3 DNA reads TGCGCCAGCAGCAGAAGGAGTGGGGCCGGGGAGCTGTTTTTT. It translates to CASSRRSGAGELFF.

The chain combines TRBV4-2 with TRBJ2-3; no clear D. Germline loops: CDR1 LGHNA, CDR2 YNFKEQ. The V end was cut by 0 bases, the J end by 6 bases, with 10 bases between. The CDR3 runs 14 residues. The CDR3 sequence is CASSQDKPRDTQYF. The CDR3 DNA is TGTGCCAGCAGCCAAGATAAGCCTCGGGATACGCAGTATTTT.

This clonotype was counted between two and nine times. This sequence joins TRBV12-3 or TRBV12-4 and TRBJ2-1; perhaps TRBD2 as D (6 bases). There are 20 residues in the CDR3. Trimming stripped 6 bases from V and 0 bases from J, with 27 bases between. CDR3 protein: CASSRFRAGLLLSSYNEQFF. Written as DNA, the CDR3 is TGTGCCAGCAGCCGTTTCAGGGCGGGACTCCTCCTTAGCTCCTACAATGAGCAGTTCTTC.

At least ten counts were recorded for this clonotype. This chain joins TRBV15 and TRBJ2-2; 10 bases map to TRBD2. This CDR3 contains 13 residues. Per germline, CDR1 LNHNV and CDR2 YYDKDF (reference sequence). V was clipped by 9 bases and J by 4 bases; unmatched bases: 2. The CDR3 protein is CATKRGGTGELFF. The DNA of the CDR3 is TGTGCCACAAAGCGGGGGGGCACCGGGGAGCTGTTTTTT. The full variable domain, rest sourced from reference TRBV15 and TRBJ2-2, is DAMVIQNPRYQVTQFGKPVTLSCSQTLNHNVMYWYQQKSSQAPKLLFHYYDKDFNNEADTPDNFQSRRPNTSFCFLDIRSPGLGDTAMYLCATKRGGTGELFFGEGSRLTVL.

The chain couples TRBV2 to TRBJ2-5; D remains ambiguous. CDR1 is SNHLY and CDR2 is FYNNEI in the germline V gene. With 9 bases removed from V and 5 bases from J, the gap between germline ends came to 10 bases. This CDR3 has 11 residues. The CDR3 DNA reads as TGTGCCAGGGGTGGCCGGGAGACCCAGTACTTC. Translating it yields CARGGRETQYF.

This clonotype was observed a few times. V gene TRBV20-1 combines with J gene TRBJ2-3, with a tentative D call TRBD1 (5 bases). This CDR3 comprises 12 residues. Germline V CDR1 and CDR2: DFQATT, SNEGSKA (reference sequence). Trimming took 2 bases from V and 3 from J, leaving 6 bases between them. The CDR3 spells CSARKGTDTQYF. The DNA for the CDR3 is TGCAGTGCTAGAAAGGGGACAGATACGCAGTATTTT.

This rearrangement joins TRBV20-1 to TRBJ1-2; 8 bases are a match to TRBD1. This CDR3 has 14 amino acids. Germline CDR1 and CDR2: DFQATT and SNEGSKA (reference sequence). V shed 6 bases and J 5 bases; nucleotides not matched to a gene: 11. The DNA of the CDR3 is TGCAGTGCCCGCGGAGGACAGGGATTATATGGCTACACCTTC. It yields the protein CSARGGQGLYGYTF.

The gene calls are TRBV9 and TRBJ2-2, with D possibly being TRBD1 (6 bases). Between the trimmed V and J ends, which lost 4 bases and 6 bases, there was a span of 13 bases. CDR3 length: 14 amino acids. The germline V gene encodes CDR1 SGDLS and CDR2 YYNGEE. In DNA, the CDR3 is TGTGCCAGCAGCACGATGACAGGTGCCGGGGAGCTGTTTTTT. This encodes CASSTMTGAGELFF.

A few counts support this clonotype. This chain joins TRBV7-3 and TRBJ2-3; 14 bases fit TRBD2. V gave up 3 bases and J gave up 6 bases; unmatched junction bases: 5. Germline CDR1 SGHTA, CDR2 FQGTGA. CDR3 size: 16 residues. For the CDR3, the DNA is TGTGCCAGCAGCTTGGGACTAGCGGGAGTCGTGGATACGCAGTATTTT. This gives the protein CASSLGLAGVVDTQYF.